Below, one TCR beta chain is given with its context. This CDR3 region has 14 residues. Germline lookup yields CDR1 LNHDA and CDR2 SQIVND (reference sequence). The V end was cut by 7 bases, the J end by 6 bases, with 18 bases between. The data belong to a study of blood T cell repertoires in COVID-19. Study as a whole: There were acute and convalescent COVID-19 samples, and they came from the United States, Italy and Spain. T cells, B-cell-depleted T cells, or PBMCs supplied cDNA or gDNA.

Patients of the Seattle cohort, enrolled during active infection, were followed longitudinally. In the original processing: Reference gene primers were amplified, and this amplification served to estimate nucleated cell counts. Using immunoSEQ multiplex PCR, the repertoire was profiled, and TCRdb retains in-frame clones only, with some absent. That table gives V, J and clone size, and the DNA gave D and trimming. The table shows about 320,000 clones, with around nine tenths occurring only once. The chain employs TRBV19 and TRBJ1-1; D is undetermined. Sequencing was done on a sample of peripheral blood. This clonotype was sampled from a young woman with COVID-19, enrolled during active disease. CDR3 residues: CASTSWASRAEAFF. The CDR3 DNA follows: TGTGCCAGTACCTCTTGGGCTTCGCGAGCTGAAGCTTTCTTT.